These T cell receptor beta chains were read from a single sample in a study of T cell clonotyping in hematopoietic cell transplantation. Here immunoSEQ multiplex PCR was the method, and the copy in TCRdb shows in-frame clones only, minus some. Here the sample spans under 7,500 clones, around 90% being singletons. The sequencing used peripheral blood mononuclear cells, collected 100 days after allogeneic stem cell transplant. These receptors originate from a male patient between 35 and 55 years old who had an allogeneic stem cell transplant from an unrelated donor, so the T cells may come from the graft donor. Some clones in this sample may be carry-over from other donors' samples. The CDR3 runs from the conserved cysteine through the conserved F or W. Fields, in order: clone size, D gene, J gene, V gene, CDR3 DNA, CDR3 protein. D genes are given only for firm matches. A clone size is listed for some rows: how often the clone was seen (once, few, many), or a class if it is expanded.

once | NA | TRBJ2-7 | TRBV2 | TGTGCCAGCAGGGAGGAGCGGTACGAGCAGTACTTC | CASREERYEQYF
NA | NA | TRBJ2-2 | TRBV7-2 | TGTGCCAGCAGCTCCTATGGGGGCGACACCGGGGAGCTGTTTTTT | CASSSYGGDTGELFF
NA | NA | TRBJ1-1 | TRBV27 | TGTGCCAGCAGCCTGAACTCGGGACAAATGAACACTGAAGCTTTCTTT | CASSLNSGQMNTEAFF
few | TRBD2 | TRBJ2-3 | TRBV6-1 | TGTGCCAGCAGTGAATTAAGGCGGGGGGGCCCAGATACGCAGTATTTT | CASSELRRGGPDTQYF
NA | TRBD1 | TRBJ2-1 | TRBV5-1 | TGCGCCAGCAGCTTGGGACAGGGGGCTTACAATGAGCAGTTCTTC | CASSLGQGAYNEQFF
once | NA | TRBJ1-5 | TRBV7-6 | TGTGCCAGCAGCAAATATGGAGGCAATCAGCCCCAGCATTTT | CASSKYGGNQPQHF
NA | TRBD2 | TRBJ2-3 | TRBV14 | TGTGCCAGCAGCCCACTAGCGGGGGTCACAGATACGCAGTATTTT | CASSPLAGVTDTQYF
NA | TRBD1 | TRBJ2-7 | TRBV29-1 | TGCAGCGTTAGGGAAGAGGACAGGGCCTACGAGCAGTACTTC | CSVREEDRAYEQYF
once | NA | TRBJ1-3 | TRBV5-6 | TGTGCCAGCAGCCCGGGGCCTGACTCTGGAAACACCATATATTTT | CASSPGPDSGNTIYF
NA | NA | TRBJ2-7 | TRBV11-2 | TGTGCCAGCAGCACTAGCCCGGGATCCTACGAGCAGTACTTC | CASSTSPGSYEQYF
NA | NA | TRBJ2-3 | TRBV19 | TGTGCCAGTAGTATGCCAGGTAACACAGATACGCAGTATTTT | CASSMPGNTDTQYF
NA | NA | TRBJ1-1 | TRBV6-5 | TGTGCCAGCAGCCGACGGCCCTGGAACACTGAAGCTTTCTTT | CASSRRPWNTEAFF
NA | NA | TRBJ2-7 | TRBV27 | TGTGCCAGCAGCTCCCCCCCTGAGTCCTACGAGCAGTACTTC | CASSSPPESYEQYF
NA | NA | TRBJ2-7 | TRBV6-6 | TGTGCCAGCAGATCTGATACCACCTACGAGCAGTACTTC | CASRSDTTYEQYF
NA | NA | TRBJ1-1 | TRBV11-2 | TGTGCCAGCAGCTTAGTAGGAGCTCAGAACACTGAAGCTTTCTTT | CASSLVGAQNTEAFF
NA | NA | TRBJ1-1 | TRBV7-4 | TGTGCCAGCAGCCAGGCGGGCGGTGAAGCTTTCTTT | CASSQAGGEAFF
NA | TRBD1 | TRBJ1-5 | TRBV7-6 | TGTGCCAGCAGTAAATCCACCGGGACAGCATATGATCAGCCCCAGCATTTT | CASSKSTGTAYDQPQHF
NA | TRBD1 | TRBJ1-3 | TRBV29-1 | TGCAGCGTTTCTAAAAATCGGGACAGGGCTCTCGGAAACACCATATATTTT | CSVSKNRDRALGNTIYF